The 11 T cell receptor beta chains in this list originate from one sample, sequenced in a study of human T cells and chemical hapten exposure. Indicated time point: patch test 2, 6 weeks after DPC sensitization. The sample's treatment: therapeutic diphenylcyclopropenone sensitization with weekly scalp DPC. TCRdb re-called the RACE reads with MiXCR, one entry per CDR3 protein. The sample lists about 84,000 distinct CDR3 sequences; less than 11% were seen once. The sequencing here drew on whole blood, taken in connection with sensitization to the hapten diphenylcyclopropenone (DPC). These receptor sequences come from a woman in her 50s with alopecia areata. Some clones in this sample may be carry-over from other donors' samples.

This chain connects TRBV5-8 to TRBJ1-1, with D uncertain. The CDR3 runs 12 residues. The ends were cut back, 4 bases at V and 1 base at J, with 5 bases in the middle. Germline assignment: CDR1 SGHTS and CDR2 YDEGEE. This chain's CDR3 is CASSRRNTEAFF. The CDR3 DNA sequence: TGTGCCAGCAGCCGTAGGAACACTGAAGCTTTCTTT. Supplemented by reference TRBV5-8 and TRBJ1-1, the full variable domain reads EAGVTQSPTHLIKTRGQQATLRCSPISGHTSVYWYQQALGLGLQFLLWYDEGEERNRGNFPPRFSGRQFPNYSSELNVNALELEDSALYLCASSRRNTEAFFGQGTRLTVV.

This clonotype showed up many times. The chain uses TRBV10-3 and TRBJ2-1, with 12 bases fitting TRBD1. CDR1 and CDR2 (germline): ENHRY, SYGVKD. The CDR3 is 20 residues long. J gave up 6 bases and V 0 bases, and 15 bases lay outside the gene matches. The CDR3 region has the DNA TGTGCCATCAGTGAGTCGGGACAGGGGGCCGACGCGACCCTTTCCAATGAGCAGTTCTTC. This encodes CAISESGQGADATLSNEQFF.

This chain connects TRBV6-1 to TRBJ1-2; weak D call: TRBD1 (5 bases). V was clipped by 0 bases and J by 5 bases, with 13 bases between them. The CDR3 sequence is 15 residues long. CDR1 is MNHNS and CDR2 is SASEGT in the germline V gene. This chain's CDR3 is CASSEAGRADYGYTF. In DNA form, the CDR3 reads TGTGCCAGCAGTGAAGCGGGCAGGGCGGATTATGGCTACACCTTC.

The chain carries TRBV21-1 and TRBJ1-5; the table's D call, TRBD1, was not checked against the DNA. TRBV21-1 constitutes a pseudogene. The CDR3 has 14 residues. The CDR3 protein is CASSLRQANQPQHF. CDR3 in DNA: TGTGCCAGCAGCCTGAGACAGGCAAATCAGCCCCAGCATTTT.

This clonotype was detected only a few times. The chain links TRBV19 to TRBJ2-7; D is unresolved. The CDR3 sequence is 12 residues long. V was cut by 7 bases and J by 0 bases, with 7 bases left in between. The germline V gene encodes CDR1 LNHDA and CDR2 SQIVND (reference sequence). The CDR3 protein is CASIGNSYEQYF. CDR3 sequence (DNA): TGTGCCAGTATCGGCAACTCCTACGAGCAGTACTTC.

This clonotype occurred many times. This rearrangement joins TRBV9 to TRBJ2-3; 12 positions match TRBD1. The trim removed 4 bases at V and 7 bases at J, leaving 13 bases unmatched. Per the germline V gene, CDR1 is SGDLS and CDR2 is YYNGEE. The CDR3 runs 17 residues. The CDR3 loop is CASSSGQGAYGTNTQYF. The CDR3 DNA reads TGTGCCAGCAGCTCGGGACAGGGGGCGTACGGTACGAATACGCAGTATTTT.

J is TRBJ1-4 and V is TRBV7-6; D not certain. The CDR3 loop spans 16 amino acids. Trimming took 1 base from V and 8 from J, leaving 17 bases between them. The germline V gene has CDR1 SGHVS and CDR2 FNYEAQ. The CDR3 spells CASSLGVAGPDEKLFF. The CDR3 coding sequence is TGTGCCAGCAGCTTAGGCGTTGCAGGACCGGACGAAAAACTGTTTTTT.

The J gene is TRBJ2-3, the V gene TRBV30, with 13 bases identical to TRBD2. The CDR3 consists of 17 residues. V was pared by 2 bases and J by 4 bases, with 9 bases of the junction left unmatched. Germline lookup yields CDR1 GTSNPN and CDR2 SVGIG (reference sequence). CDR3 nucleotide sequence: TGTGCCTGGAGTACTGGTCGGACTAGCGGGAGCGCAGATACGCAGTATTTT. Residues: CAWSTGRTSGSADTQYF.

This clonotype showed up just a few times. The chain links TRBV28 to TRBJ2-1, with 13 bases lining up with TRBD2. The CDR3 consists of 21 residues. Germline CDR1 MDHEN, CDR2 SYDVKM. V lost 6 bases to trimming and J lost 0 bases; unmatched junction nucleotides: 17. In DNA form, the CDR3 reads TGTGCCAGCAGACATAGGACTAGCGGGAGCTATACCCCAAGCTCCTACAATGAGCAGTTCTTC. Protein: CASRHRTSGSYTPSSYNEQFF.

The chain combines TRBV20-1 with TRBJ1-1; the D is unclear. V gave up 1 base and J gave up 4 bases, with 10 bases separating them. CDR3 size: 13 residues. Germline V gene sequence: CDR1 DFQATT, CDR2 SNEGSKA (reference sequence). The CDR3 loop reads CSARGSRFTEAFF. The CDR3 nucleotides are TGCAGTGCTAGAGGGTCGAGGTTCACTGAAGCTTTCTTT.

V usage is TRBV3-1 and J usage is TRBJ2-7; 9 bases line up with TRBD2. V shed 3 bases, J shed 6 bases, and the junction held 6 bases outside the gene matches. The germline V gene has CDR1 LGHDT and CDR2 YNNKEL (reference sequence). The CDR3 loop spans 14 amino acids. The CDR3 spells CASSHRSGSSEQYF. The CDR3 nucleotides read TGTGCCAGCAGCCACCGTAGCGGGAGTAGCGAGCAGTACTTC.